These 8 T cell receptor beta chains were all obtained from the same sample, sequenced in a study of T-cell reconstitution after alpha-beta-depleted transplantation in children (TCRdb year 2016). The intended sense of this specimen's treatment or condition label: allogeneic hematopoietic cell transplantation with graft depleted of TCRalphabeta T cells and CD19 B cells. Library construction relied on PCR. TCRdb names Illumina HiSeq 2500 as the instrument used. TCR library preparation used molecular barcoding, with unique molecular identifiers applied to normalize quantification of the TCRbeta repertoire. The public reads were quality trimmed at Q25 with fastp and then assembled into clones with MiXCR by TCRdb, keeping productive beta chains. Each record represents a unique CDR3 protein, reported with the most common genes and DNA among its rows. For this sample there are 700,000 or so distinct CDR3 sequences; over 10% appear just once. 0.65% to 0.9% of the sample is taken by the ten largest.

The input for sequencing was PBMCs, taken before TCRalphabeta/CD19-depleted stem cell transplant. The source is a girl aged 2-10 years with congenital amegakaryocytic thrombocytopenia, due to receive a stem cell transplant.

The rearrangement joins TRBV10-2 to TRBJ2-5; 8 bases line up with TRBD2. Trimming took 7 bases from V and 4 from J; bases not matched to a gene: 14. There are 16 residues in the CDR3. From germline, CDR1 is WSHSY and CDR2 SAAADI. The CDR3 is CASNELSAGVLETQYF. The CDR3 DNA sequence: TGCGCCAGCAACGAGCTATCAGCGGGAGTTCTAGAGACCCAGTACTTC.

In nucleotides, the CDR3 is TGTGCCAGCAGCCGAGCGGCACGCGGAGCCAATGAGCAGTTCTTC. Protein product: CASSRAARGANEQFF. The genes are TRBV7-2 and TRBJ2-1; D is possibly TRBD2 (5 bases). V lost 5 bases and J lost 6, with 17 bases in between. Looked up from germline, CDR1 is SGHTA and CDR2 is FQGNSA. CDR3 size: 15 residues.

This clonotype occurred many times. This chain uses TRBV6-4 with TRBJ2-2, with unresolved D. CDR1 is MRHNA and CDR2 is SNTAGT in the germline V gene. The CDR3 covers 13 residues. Between the trimmed V and J ends, which lost 7 bases and 5 bases, there was a span of 11 bases. CDR3 residues: CASTSLGTGELFF. The CDR3 DNA is TGTGCCAGCACCAGCCTGGGGACCGGGGAGCTGTTTTTT.

This clonotype was picked up many times. This chain joins TRBV6-2 or TRBV6-3 and TRBJ2-3; 10 bases are a match to TRBD2. CDR1 is MNHEY and CDR2 is SVGEGT in the germline V gene. J gave up 6 bases and V 0 bases, and 18 bases lay outside the gene matches. The length of the CDR3 is 20 residues. The DNA of the CDR3 is TGTGCCAGCAGTTACTCGAGTGGGGCTAGCGGGAGCCTCATGATGGATACGCAGTATTTT. It codes for CASSYSSGASGSLMMDTQYF.

This chain connects TRBV5-5 to TRBJ1-2, with D perhaps TRBD1 (5 bases). The CDR3 contains 12 residues. The V gene lost 7 bases and the J gene lost 2 bases, with 9 bases spanning the gap. Germline assignment: CDR1 SGHKS and CDR2 YYEKEE (reference sequence). DNA of the CDR3: TGTGCCAGCTTCCGACAGAACTATGGCTACACCTTC. It is translated as CASFRQNYGYTF.

Many counts were recorded for this clonotype. This chain connects TRBV29-1 to TRBJ2-1; 8 bases line up with TRBD2. The CDR3 contains 15 residues. Looked up from germline, CDR1 is SQVTM and CDR2 is ANQGSEA. Trimming cost V 4 bases and J 8 bases; bases outside gene matches: 13. The chain's CDR3 is CSVVHGTGGPHEQFF. The CDR3 bases are TGCAGCGTTGTTCATGGGACGGGAGGGCCCCATGAGCAGTTCTTC.

This clonotype was counted a few times. The rearrangement links TRBV30 to TRBJ2-7; TRBD1 matches 8 bases. CDR1 is GTSNPN and CDR2 is SVGIG in the germline V gene (reference sequence). The CDR3 loop spans 12 amino acids. The junction had 5 bases not matched to a gene; V was cut back by 5 bases and J by 5 bases. The CDR3 region is CAWQGASDEQYF. CDR3 DNA sequence: TGTGCCTGGCAGGGGGCGAGCGACGAGCAGTACTTC.

This clonotype was observed many times. CDR3 loop: CAISEQTGGETQYF. In DNA, the CDR3 is TGTGCCATCAGTGAGCAGACAGGCGGGGAGACCCAGTACTTC. The chain is built from TRBV10-3 and TRBJ2-5; a weak D match, TRBD1 (6 bases). The CDR3 extends over 14 amino acids. V was shortened by 2 bases and J by 5 bases, with 12 bases between the two germline ends. The germline CDR1 and CDR2 sequences are ENHRY and SYGVKD.